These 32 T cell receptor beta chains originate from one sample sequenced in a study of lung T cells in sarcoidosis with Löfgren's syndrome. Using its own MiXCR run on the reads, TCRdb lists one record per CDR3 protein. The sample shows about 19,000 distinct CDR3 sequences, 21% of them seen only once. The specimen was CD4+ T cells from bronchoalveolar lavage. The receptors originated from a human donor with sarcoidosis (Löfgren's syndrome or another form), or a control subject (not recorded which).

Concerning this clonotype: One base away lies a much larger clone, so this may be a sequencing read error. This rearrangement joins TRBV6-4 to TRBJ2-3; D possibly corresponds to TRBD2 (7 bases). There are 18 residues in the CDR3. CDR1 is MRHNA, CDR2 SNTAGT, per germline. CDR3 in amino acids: CASSELVASGIVTGTQYF. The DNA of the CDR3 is TGTGCCAGCAGTGAATTAGTTGCTAGCGGCATTGTGACAGGTACGCAGTATTTT.

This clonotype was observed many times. The CDR3 here is CASREEGLGAYNEQFF. The CDR3 DNA reads TGTGCCAGCAGAGAAGAGGGACTAGGCGCCTACAATGAGCAGTTCTTC. The V gene is TRBV6-4, the J gene TRBJ2-1, with 8 bases fitting TRBD2. The germline V gene encodes CDR1 MRHNA and CDR2 SNTAGT. V shed 6 bases, J shed 2 bases, and the junction held 9 bases outside the gene matches. CDR3 length: 16 amino acids.

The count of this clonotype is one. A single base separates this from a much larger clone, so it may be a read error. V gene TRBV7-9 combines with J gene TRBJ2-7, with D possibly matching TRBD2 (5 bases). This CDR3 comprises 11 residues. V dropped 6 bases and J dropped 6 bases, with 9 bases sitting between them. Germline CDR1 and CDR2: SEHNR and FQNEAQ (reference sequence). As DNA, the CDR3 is TGTGCCAGCAGGCGGGTAGGCGAGCAGTACTTC. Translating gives CASRRVGEQYF.

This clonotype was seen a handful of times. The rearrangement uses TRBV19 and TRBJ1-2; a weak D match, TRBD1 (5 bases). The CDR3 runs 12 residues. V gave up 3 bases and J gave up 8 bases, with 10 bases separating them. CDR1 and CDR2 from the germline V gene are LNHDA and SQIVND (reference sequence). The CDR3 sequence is CASSIGGAGYTF. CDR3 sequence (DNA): TGTGCCAGTAGTATCGGAGGGGCCGGCTACACCTTC.

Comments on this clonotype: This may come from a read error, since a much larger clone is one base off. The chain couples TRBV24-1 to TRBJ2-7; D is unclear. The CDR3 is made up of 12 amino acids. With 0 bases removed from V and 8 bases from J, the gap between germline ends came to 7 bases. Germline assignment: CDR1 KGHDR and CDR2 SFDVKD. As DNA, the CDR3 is TGTGCCACCAGTGATTTGGTGGAAAAGCAGTACTTC. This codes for CATSDLVEKQYF.

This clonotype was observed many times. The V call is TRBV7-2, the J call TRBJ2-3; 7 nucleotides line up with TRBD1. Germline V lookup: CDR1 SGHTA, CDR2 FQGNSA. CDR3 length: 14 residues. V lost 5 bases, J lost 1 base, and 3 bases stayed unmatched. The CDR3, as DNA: TGTGCCAGCAGCACCGACAGGGGCACAGATACGCAGTATTTT. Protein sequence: CASSTDRGTDTQYF.

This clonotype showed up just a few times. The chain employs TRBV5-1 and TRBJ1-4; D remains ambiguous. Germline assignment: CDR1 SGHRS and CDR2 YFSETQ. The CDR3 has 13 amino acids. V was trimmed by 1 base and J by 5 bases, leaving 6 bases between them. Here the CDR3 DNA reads TGCGCCAGCAGCTTGAAATGGAATGAAAAACTGTTTTTT. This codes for CASSLKWNEKLFF.

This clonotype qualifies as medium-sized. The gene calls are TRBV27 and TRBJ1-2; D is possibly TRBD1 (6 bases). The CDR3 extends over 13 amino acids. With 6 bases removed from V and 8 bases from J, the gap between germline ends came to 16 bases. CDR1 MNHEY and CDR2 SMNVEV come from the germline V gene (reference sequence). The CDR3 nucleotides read TGTGCCAGCAGGCCCCTGGGGGGCAGAGGCTACACCTTC. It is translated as CASRPLGGRGYTF.

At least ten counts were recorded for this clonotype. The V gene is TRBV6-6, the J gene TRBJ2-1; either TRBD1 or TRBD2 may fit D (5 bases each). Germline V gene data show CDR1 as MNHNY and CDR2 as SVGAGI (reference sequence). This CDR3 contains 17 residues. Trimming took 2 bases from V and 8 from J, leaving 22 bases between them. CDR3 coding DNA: TGTGCCAGCAGTTACCGGCGAGGGACGTTTGCGGGCGATGAGCAGTTCTTC. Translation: CASSYRRGTFAGDEQFF.

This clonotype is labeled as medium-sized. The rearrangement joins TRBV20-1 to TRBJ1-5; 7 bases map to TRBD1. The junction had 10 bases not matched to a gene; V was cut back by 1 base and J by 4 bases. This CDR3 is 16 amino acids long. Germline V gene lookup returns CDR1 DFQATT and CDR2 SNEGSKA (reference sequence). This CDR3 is CSARATGDAGNQPQHF. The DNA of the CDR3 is TGCAGTGCTAGAGCCACAGGGGACGCAGGGAATCAGCCCCAGCATTTT.

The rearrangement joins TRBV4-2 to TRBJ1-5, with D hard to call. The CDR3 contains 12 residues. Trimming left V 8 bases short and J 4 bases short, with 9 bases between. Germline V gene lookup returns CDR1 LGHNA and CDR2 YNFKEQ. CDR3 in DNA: TGTGCCAGCGGCGTCGGGAATCAGCCCCAGCATTTT. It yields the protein CASGVGNQPQHF.

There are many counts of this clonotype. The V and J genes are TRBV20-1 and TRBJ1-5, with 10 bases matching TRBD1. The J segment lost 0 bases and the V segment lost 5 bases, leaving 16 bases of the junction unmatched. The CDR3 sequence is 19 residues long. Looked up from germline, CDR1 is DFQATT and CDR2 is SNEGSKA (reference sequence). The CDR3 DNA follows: TGCAGTGCTCCGCGACTGTCGGGACAGGGGAGCTCTAGCAATCAGCCCCAGCATTTT. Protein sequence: CSAPRLSGQGSSSNQPQHF.

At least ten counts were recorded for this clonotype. CDR3 coding DNA: TGCGCCAGCAGCTCAACAGGATCGACGGGAGATACGCAGTATTTT. Amino acid sequence: CASSSTGSTGDTQYF. The chain carries TRBV5-1 and TRBJ2-3, with D maybe TRBD1 (5 bases). The CDR3 totals 15 residues. V was cut by 3 bases and J by 5 bases, with 16 bases left in between. CDR1 SGHRS and CDR2 YFSETQ come from the germline V gene. Filled out from reference TRBV5-1 and TRBJ2-3, the complete variable domain reads KAGVTQTPRYLIKTRGQQVTLSCSPISGHRSVSWYQQTPGQGLQFLFEYFSETQRNKGNFPGRFSGRQFSNSRSEMNVSTLELGDSALYLCASSSTGSTGDTQYFGPGTRLTVL.

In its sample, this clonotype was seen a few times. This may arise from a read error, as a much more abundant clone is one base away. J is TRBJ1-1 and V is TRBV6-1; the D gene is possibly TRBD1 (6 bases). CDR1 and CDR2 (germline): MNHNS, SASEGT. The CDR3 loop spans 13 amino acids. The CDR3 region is CASTLGPGDEAYF. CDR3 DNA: TGTGCCAGCACCCTCGGGCCAGGGGATGAAGCTTACTTT.

The CDR3 loop reads CASSVGDRFNEQYF. The DNA for the CDR3 is TGTGCCAGCAGCGTAGGGGACAGATTCAACGAGCAGTACTTC. The rearrangement joins TRBV9 to TRBJ2-7, with TRBD1 identical over 7 bases. CDR3 length equals 14 residues. Germline CDR1 reads SGDLS; CDR2 reads YYNGEE. The V segment lost 0 bases and the J segment 5 bases; nucleotides outside the gene matches: 5.

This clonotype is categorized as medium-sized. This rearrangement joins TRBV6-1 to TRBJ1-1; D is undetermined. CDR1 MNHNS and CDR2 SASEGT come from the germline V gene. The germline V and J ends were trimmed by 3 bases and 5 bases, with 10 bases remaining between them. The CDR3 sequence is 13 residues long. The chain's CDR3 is CASSDDRRTEAFF. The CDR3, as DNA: TGTGCCAGCAGTGATGACCGGAGAACTGAAGCTTTCTTT.

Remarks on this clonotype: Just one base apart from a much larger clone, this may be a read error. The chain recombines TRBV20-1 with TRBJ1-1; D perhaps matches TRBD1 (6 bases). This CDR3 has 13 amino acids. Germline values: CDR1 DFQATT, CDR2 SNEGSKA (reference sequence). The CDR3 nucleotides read TGCAGTGCTGCCAGGGACATGAACACTGAAGCTTCCTTT. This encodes CSAARDMNTEASF.

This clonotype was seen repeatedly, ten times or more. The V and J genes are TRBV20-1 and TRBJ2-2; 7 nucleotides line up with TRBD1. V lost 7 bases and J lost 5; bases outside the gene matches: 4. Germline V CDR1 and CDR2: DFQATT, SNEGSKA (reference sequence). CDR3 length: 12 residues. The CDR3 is CSGGRGTGELFF. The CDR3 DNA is TGCAGTGGGGGCAGGGGGACCGGGGAGCTGTTTTTT.

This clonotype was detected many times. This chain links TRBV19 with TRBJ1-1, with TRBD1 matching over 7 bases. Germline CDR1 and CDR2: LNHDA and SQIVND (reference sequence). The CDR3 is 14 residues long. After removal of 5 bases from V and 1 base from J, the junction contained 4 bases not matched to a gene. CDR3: CASSLQGENTEAFF. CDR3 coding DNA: TGTGCCAGTAGTTTGCAGGGGGAGAACACTGAAGCTTTCTTT. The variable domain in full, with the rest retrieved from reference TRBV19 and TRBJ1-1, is DGGITQSPKYLFRKEGQNVTLSCEQNLNHDAMYWYRQDPGQGLRLIYYSQIVNDFQKGDIAEGYSVSREKKESFPLTVTSAQKNPTAFYLCASSLQGENTEAFFGQGTRLTVV.

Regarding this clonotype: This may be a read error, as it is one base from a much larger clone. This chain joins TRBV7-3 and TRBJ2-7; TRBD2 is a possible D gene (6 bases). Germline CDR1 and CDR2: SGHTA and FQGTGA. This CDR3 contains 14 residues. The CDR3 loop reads CAISLRGATYEQYF. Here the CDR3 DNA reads TGTGCCATCAGCTTACGCGGGGCGACTTACGAGCAGTACTTC.

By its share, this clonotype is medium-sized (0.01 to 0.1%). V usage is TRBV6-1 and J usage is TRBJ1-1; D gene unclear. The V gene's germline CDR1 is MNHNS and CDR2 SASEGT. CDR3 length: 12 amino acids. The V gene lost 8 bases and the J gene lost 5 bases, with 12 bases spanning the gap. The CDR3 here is CASRGTATEAFF. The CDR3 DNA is TGTGCCAGCCGAGGTACGGCGACTGAAGCTTTCTTT.

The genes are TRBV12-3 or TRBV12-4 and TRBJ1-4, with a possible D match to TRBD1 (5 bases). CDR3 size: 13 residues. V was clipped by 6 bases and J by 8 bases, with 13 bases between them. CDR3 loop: CASSGGLGEKLFF. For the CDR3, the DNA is TGTGCCAGCAGCGGGGGATTGGGGGAAAAACTGTTTTTT.

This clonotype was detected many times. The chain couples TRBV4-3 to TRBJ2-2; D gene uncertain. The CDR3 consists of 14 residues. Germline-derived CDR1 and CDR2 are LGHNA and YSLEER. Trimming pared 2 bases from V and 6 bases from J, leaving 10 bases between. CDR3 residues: CASSQLRWAGELFF. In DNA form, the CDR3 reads TGCGCCAGCAGCCAACTGCGGTGGGCCGGGGAGCTGTTTTTT.

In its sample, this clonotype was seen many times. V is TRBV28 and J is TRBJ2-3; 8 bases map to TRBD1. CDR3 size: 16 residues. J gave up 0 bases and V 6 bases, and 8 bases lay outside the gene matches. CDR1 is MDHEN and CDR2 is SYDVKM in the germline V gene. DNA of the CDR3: TGTGCCAGCAGCATCTGGGACAGGCGAAGCACAGATACGCAGTATTTT. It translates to CASSIWDRRSTDTQYF.

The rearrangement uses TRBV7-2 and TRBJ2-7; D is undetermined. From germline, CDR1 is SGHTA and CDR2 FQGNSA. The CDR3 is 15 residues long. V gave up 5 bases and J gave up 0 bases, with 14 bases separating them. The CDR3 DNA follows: TGTGCCAGCAGCGACGCCCGCATACTCTCCTACGAGCAGTACTTC. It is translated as CASSDARILSYEQYF.

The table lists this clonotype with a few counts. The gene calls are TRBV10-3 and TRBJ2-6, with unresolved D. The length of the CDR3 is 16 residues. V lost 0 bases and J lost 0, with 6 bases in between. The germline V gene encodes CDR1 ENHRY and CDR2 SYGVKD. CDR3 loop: CAISESLSSGANVLTF. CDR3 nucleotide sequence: TGTGCCATCAGTGAGTCGTTAAGCTCTGGGGCCAACGTCCTGACTTTC.

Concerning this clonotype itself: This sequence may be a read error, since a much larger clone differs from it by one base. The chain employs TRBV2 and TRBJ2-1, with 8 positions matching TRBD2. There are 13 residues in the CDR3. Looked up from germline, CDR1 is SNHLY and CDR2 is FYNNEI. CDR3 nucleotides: TGTGCCAGCAGTGGAGAGCGGGGGCGAGCGGGAGACTTC. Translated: CASSGERGRAGDF.

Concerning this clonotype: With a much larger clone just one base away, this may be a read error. Written as DNA, the CDR3 is TGCGCCAGCAGCTGGAGCGGGCCTTCCTACAATGAGCAGTCCTTC. Translation gives CASSWSGPSYNEQSF. The chain carries TRBV5-1 and TRBJ2-1; D might be TRBD2 (6 bases). This CDR3 has 15 residues. Per the germline V gene, CDR1 is SGHRS and CDR2 is YFSETQ.

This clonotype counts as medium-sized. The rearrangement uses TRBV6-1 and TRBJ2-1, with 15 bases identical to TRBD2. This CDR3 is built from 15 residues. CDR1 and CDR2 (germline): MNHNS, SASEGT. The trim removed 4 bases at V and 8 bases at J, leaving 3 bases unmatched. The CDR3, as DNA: TGTGCCAGCAGTGGGACTAGCGGGAGGGCCGATGAGCAGTTCTTC. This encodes CASSGTSGRADEQFF.

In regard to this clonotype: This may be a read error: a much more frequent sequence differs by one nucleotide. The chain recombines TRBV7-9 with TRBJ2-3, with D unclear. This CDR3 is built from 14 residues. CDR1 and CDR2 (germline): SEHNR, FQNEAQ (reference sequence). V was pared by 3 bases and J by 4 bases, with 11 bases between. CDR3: CASSFTRHADTQYF. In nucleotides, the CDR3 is TGTGCCAGCAGCTTTACTCGACATGCAGATACGCAGTATTTT.

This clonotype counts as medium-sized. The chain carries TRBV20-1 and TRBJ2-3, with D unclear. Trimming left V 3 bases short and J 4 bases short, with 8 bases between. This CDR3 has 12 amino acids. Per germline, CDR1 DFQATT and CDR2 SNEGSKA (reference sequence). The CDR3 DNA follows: TGCAGTGCTAGTTCCCGTCCAGATACGCAGTATTTT. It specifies CSASSRPDTQYF.

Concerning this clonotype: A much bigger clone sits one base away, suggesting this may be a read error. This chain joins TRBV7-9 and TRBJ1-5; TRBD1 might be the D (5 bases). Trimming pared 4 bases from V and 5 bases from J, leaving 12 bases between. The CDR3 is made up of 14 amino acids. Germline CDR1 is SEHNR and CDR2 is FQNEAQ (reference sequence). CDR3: CASSSAGNDQPQHF. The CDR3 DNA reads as TGTGCCAGCAGCTCTGCAGGGAACGATCAGCCCCAGCATTTT.